This paragraph reports one T cell receptor beta chain. Its cognate antigen is unknown. Exclusion of a patient followed from autoimmune disease history or systemic immunosuppression. The protocol was immunoSEQ multiplex PCR, while the TCRdb copy is restricted to in-frame clones and leaves out a portion. In the table there are around 41,000 clones, about 88% of which are singletons. This CDR3 is 14 amino acids long. V gave up 7 bases and J gave up 4 bases, with 16 bases separating them. Germline V gives CDR1 ENHRY, CDR2 SYGVKD. These data come from a study of OX40 agonist ivuxolimab in advanced cancers. Study findings and constraints: Some patients without response likewise showed low normalized clonal expansion.

This receptor was taken from an adult with an advanced solid tumor such as melanoma, head and neck, liver or kidney cancer. V usage is TRBV10-3 and J usage is TRBJ1-2, with a tentative D call TRBD1 (6 bases). Sequences were derived from CD4+ or CD8+ T cells sorted from blood, sampled in a trial of the OX40 agonist ivuxolimab. Here the CDR3 DNA reads TGTGCCATCACGATGGGGGCCGTGGGCTATGGCTACACCTTC. Its translation is CAITMGAVGYGYTF.